This T cell receptor beta chain was captured by sequencing in a study of CD8+ T cells in alopecia areata. Study overall: At a dose of 5 to 10 mg twice daily, oral tofacitinib was given to treated patients.

Peripheral blood and lesional scalp punch biopsies came from alopecia areata patients. Separation by sorting yielded CD4+ and CD8+ T cells from PBMCs. General observations from the study: Higher clonality than in normal scalp was seen in lesional scalp, especially alopecia totalis/universalis.

RNA extraction was followed by reverse transcription into cDNA, which acted as the sequencing template. TCRdb's table, derived via immunoSEQ multiplex PCR, lists solely in-frame clones and lacks some. This repertoire shows about 97,000 clones, 41% found once; its top ten account for around 1.5%. This clone was observed a few times. Its specificity is not known. The sequenced sample consisted of CD4+ T cells sorted from blood. This TCR was sampled from a human donor with alopecia areata.

The CDR3 loop is CSVGRSTDTQYF. The CDR3 DNA sequence: TGCAGCGTCGGACGCAGCACAGATACGCAGTATTTT. The J gene is TRBJ2-3, the V gene TRBV29-1; unclear D gene. Germline assignment: CDR1 SQVTM and CDR2 ANQGSEA. There are 12 residues in the CDR3. V lost 6 bases and J 0 bases, leaving 7 bases between the germline ends.